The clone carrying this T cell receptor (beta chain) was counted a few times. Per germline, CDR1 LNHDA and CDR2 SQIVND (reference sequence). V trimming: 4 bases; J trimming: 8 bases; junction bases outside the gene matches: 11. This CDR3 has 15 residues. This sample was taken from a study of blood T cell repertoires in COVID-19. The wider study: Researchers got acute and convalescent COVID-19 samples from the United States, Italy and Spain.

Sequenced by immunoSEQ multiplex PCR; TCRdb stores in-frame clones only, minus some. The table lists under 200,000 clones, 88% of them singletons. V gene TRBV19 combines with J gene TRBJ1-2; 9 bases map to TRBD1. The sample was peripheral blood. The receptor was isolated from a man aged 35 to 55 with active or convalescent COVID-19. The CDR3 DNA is TGTGCCAGTAGTAAGCCCCTAGGGACAGGGCTCGGCTACACCTTC. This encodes CASSKPLGTGLGYTF.